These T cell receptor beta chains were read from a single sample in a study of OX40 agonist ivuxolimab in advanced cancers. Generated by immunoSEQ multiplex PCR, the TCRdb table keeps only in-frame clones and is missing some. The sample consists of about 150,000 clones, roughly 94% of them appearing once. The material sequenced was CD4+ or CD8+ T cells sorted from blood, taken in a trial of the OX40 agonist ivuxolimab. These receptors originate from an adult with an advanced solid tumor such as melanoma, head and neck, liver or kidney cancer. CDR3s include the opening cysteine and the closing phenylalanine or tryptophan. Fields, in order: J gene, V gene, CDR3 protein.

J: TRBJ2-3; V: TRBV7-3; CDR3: CASSLKGTDTQYF
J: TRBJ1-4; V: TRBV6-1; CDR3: CASRKGQGYVEKLFF
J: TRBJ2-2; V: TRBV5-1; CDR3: CASSLRNTGELFF
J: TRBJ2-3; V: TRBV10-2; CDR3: CASSESVIPGTYTQYF
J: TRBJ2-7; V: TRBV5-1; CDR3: CASSPPLQFYEQYF
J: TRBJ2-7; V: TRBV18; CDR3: CASSLPMLAGVQREQYF
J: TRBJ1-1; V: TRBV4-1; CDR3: CASSLRSPLTGKGNTEAFF
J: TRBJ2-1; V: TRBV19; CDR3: CASSPGGGTHNEQFF
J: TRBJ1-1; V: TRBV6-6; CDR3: CASSYGPTEAFF
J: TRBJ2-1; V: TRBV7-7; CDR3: CASSRDPGQVPFF
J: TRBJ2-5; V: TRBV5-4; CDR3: CASSSRGETQYF
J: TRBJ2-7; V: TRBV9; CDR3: CASSVERGRTYEQYF
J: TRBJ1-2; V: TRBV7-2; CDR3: CASSPAGRSHGYTF
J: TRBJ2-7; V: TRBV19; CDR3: CASSRSGGYEQYF
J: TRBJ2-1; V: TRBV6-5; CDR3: CASSYRSGGAGQFF
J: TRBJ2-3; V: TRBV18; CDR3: CASSPRWPRGEIDTQYF
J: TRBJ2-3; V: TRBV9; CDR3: CASSVDQSTDTQYF
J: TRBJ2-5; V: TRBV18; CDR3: CATDREGGQETQYF
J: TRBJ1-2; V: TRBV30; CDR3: CAWSGGRGREHYGYTF
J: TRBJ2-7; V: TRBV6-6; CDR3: CASSSTSGVPTYEQYF
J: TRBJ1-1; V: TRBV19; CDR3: CASTLRGGARDTEAFF
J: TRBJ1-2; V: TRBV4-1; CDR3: CASSHRTGGNYGYTF
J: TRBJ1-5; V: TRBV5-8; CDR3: CASSPGGDRRGQPQHF
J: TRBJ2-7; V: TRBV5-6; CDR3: CASTLDPGLRQYF
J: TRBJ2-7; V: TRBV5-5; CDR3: CASSLGPETGEQYF
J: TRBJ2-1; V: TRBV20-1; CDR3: CSATNNEQFF
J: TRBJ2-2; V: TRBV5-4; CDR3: CASSFRTINTGELFF
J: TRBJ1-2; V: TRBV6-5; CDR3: CASSYSSGGNTYGYTF
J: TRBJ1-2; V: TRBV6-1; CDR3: CASSRDGYGYTF
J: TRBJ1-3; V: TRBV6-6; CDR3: CASSFPGVGNTIYF
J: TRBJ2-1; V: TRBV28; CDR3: CASSPGTSGYNEQFF
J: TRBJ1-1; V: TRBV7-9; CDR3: CASSLRSTEAFF
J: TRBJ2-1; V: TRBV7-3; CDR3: CASSWTGTSGFNEQFF
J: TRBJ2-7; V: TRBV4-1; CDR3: CASSHAVDQSGEQYF
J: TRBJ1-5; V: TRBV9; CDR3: CASSVAPTGDQPQHF
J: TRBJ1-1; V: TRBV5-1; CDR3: CASSSYDRNTEAFF
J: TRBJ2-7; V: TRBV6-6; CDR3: CASSSGQGRRYEQYF
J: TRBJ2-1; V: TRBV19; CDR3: CASSIQVHSYNEQFF
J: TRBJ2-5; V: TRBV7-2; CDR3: CASRFNRGRETQYF
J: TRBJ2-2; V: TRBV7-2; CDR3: CASSWQGARNTGELFF
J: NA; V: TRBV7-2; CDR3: CASSSRRYEQYF